Below are 32 T cell receptor beta chains sequenced from a single sample in a study of blood T cell repertoires in COVID-19. Produced via immunoSEQ multiplex PCR; TCRdb's table is partial and in-frame only. Of about 360,000 clones in the sample, 65% to 85% are singletons; the top ten hold approximately 3%. The sample was peripheral blood. These TCRs come from a man aged 25 to 40 with active or convalescent COVID-19.

The rearrangement joins TRBV7-9 to TRBJ1-1; D is unclear. Germline CDR1 SEHNR, CDR2 FQNEAQ (reference sequence). Trimming stripped 6 bases from V and 6 bases from J, with 14 bases between. This CDR3 comprises 13 residues. CDR3 sequence (DNA): TGTGCCAGCAGTTCATCCAGGTTTGCTGAAGCTTTCTTT. It translates to CASSSSRFAEAFF. The full variable domain, rest sourced from reference TRBV7-9 and TRBJ1-1, is DTGVSQNPRHKITKRGQNVTFRCDPISEHNRLYWYRQTLGQGPEFLTYFQNEAQLEKSRLLSDRFSAERPKGSFSTLEIQRTEQGDSAMYLCASSSSRFAEAFFGQGTRLTVV.

The rearrangement joins TRBV4-3 to TRBJ2-3; D is unresolved. In germline, CDR1 is LGHNA, CDR2 YSLEER. This CDR3 has 13 residues. Trimming removed 0 bases from V and 7 bases from J, with 8 bases in between. As DNA, the CDR3 is TGCGCCAGCAGCCAAGACACCCAGAATACGCAGTATTTT. Its protein product is CASSQDTQNTQYF.

V usage is TRBV6-5 and J usage is TRBJ1-2, with D possibly TRBD1 on 5 matching bases. Germline-derived CDR1 and CDR2 are MNHEY and SVGAGI. Between the trimmed V and J ends, which lost 6 bases and 4 bases, there was a span of 12 bases. The CDR3 is 13 amino acids. CDR3 region: CASRDDRAYGYTF. The CDR3 DNA is TGTGCCAGCAGAGACGACAGAGCCTATGGCTACACCTTC.

This chain connects TRBV19 to TRBJ1-2; D is unresolved. The V end lost 1 base, the J end lost 7 bases, and 16 bases lay between the germline ends. Germline V gene data show CDR1 as LNHDA and CDR2 as SQIVND (reference sequence). There are 15 residues in the CDR3. The CDR3 DNA is TGTGCCAGTAGTATAGTCGCAGCCAGTTCGGGTGGCTACACCTTC. The encoded protein is CASSIVAASSGGYTF.

This chain links TRBV19 with TRBJ2-6; TRBD1 agrees at 7 bases. The length of the CDR3 is 17 residues. The V and J ends lost 7 bases and 2 bases, in that order; junction bases with no gene match: 11. Germline V gene sequence: CDR1 LNHDA, CDR2 SQIVND (reference sequence). CDR3 protein: CASTLDREGAGANVLTF. The DNA of the CDR3 is TGTGCCAGTACCCTAGACAGGGAAGGGGCTGGGGCCAACGTCCTGACTTTC.

The chain employs TRBV7-3 and TRBJ1-1; tentatively, D is TRBD1 (5 bases). CDR1 and CDR2 from the germline V gene are SGHTA and FQGTGA. V was trimmed by 5 bases and J by 1 base, leaving 8 bases between them. CDR3 length equals 13 residues. The CDR3 sequence is CASSGQPNTEAFF. CDR3 DNA sequence: TGTGCCAGCAGCGGACAACCGAACACTGAAGCTTTCTTT.

CDR3 region: CASRYGTGDSPLHF. CDR3 nucleotide sequence: TGTGCCAGTAGGTACGGGACAGGGGATTCACCCCTCCACTTT. The V call is TRBV19, the J call TRBJ1-6; 10 nucleotides line up with TRBD1. With 6 bases clipped from V and 8 bases from J, the junction kept 4 bases outside the gene matches. Germline-derived CDR1 and CDR2 are LNHDA and SQIVND (reference sequence). CDR3 length equals 14 residues.

This chain joins TRBV25-1 and TRBJ1-6, with TRBD1 matching over 9 bases. CDR1 is MGHDK, CDR2 SYGVNS, per germline. This CDR3 spans 16 amino acids. J lost 10 bases, V lost 0 bases, and 7 bases had no gene match. DNA of the CDR3: TGTGCCAGCAGTGAATATTTAGGACAGGGGCGGTCACCCCTCCACTTT. Residues: CASSEYLGQGRSPLHF.

This clone was seen more than once but under ten times. As the CDR3 is not closed by the conserved phenylalanine or tryptophan, this likely results from a read error. The DNA is left out, because the CDR3 cannot be placed on it with certainty; the CDR3 is given as TCRdb lists it. The chain couples TRBV10-1 to TRBJ1-1; TRBD1 is the table's D call and was not checked against the DNA. Germline values: CDR1 WNHNN, CDR2 SYGVQD (reference sequence). The CDR3 adds up to 8 amino acids, both ends counted. The CDR3 reads CASRDRAI.

The rearrangement uses TRBV5-6 and TRBJ2-7; TRBD2 matches at 11 bases. CDR3 length: 15 residues. Per germline, CDR1 SGHDT and CDR2 YYEEEE. With 5 bases clipped from V and 7 bases from J, the junction kept 11 bases outside the gene matches. The CDR3 here is CASSRRTSGSTEQYF. The CDR3 bases are TGTGCCAGCAGTCGTCGTACTAGCGGGAGTACAGAGCAGTACTTC.

V usage is TRBV27 and J usage is TRBJ2-1; TRBD2 agrees at 7 bases. Germline V gives CDR1 MNHEY, CDR2 SMNVEV (reference sequence). The CDR3 length is 13 residues. The trim removed 0 bases at V and 10 bases at J, leaving 3 bases unmatched. The CDR3 sequence is CASSLSWRGEQFF. In DNA, the CDR3 is TGTGCCAGCAGTTTATCTTGGCGGGGGGAGCAGTTCTTC.

This sequence joins TRBV7-2 and TRBJ2-7; 10 nucleotides agree with TRBD2. This CDR3 has 17 amino acids. Germline V gene data show CDR1 as SGHTA and CDR2 as FQGNSA. Trimming at V came to 4 bases and at J to 6 bases, leaving 15 bases not matched to a gene. The CDR3 DNA reads TGTGCCAGCAGCTCCCGTATAGATAGCGGGAGGAGGCGCGAGCAGTACTTC. It encodes CASSSRIDSGRRREQYF.

The rearrangement joins TRBV28 to TRBJ1-1, with D possibly TRBD1 on 5 matching bases. In germline, CDR1 is MDHEN, CDR2 SYDVKM. Trimming took 6 bases from V and 5 from J, leaving 22 bases between them. There are 16 residues in the CDR3. CDR3 in amino acids: CASSSSGAQGRTEAFF. CDR3 DNA: TGTGCCAGCAGCTCTTCGGGAGCCCAGGGACGAACTGAAGCTTTCTTT.

This clone was picked up one time. The chain carries TRBV7-7 and TRBJ2-3; TRBD1 matches at 8 bases. Germline CDR1 SSHAT, CDR2 FNYEAQ (reference sequence). The CDR3 runs 13 residues. V gave up 1 base and J gave up 8 bases; unmatched junction bases: 2. This CDR3 is CASSLDTGGTQYF. For the CDR3, the DNA is TGTGCCAGCAGCTTAGACACAGGGGGTACGCAGTATTTT.

The rearrangement joins TRBV7-3 to TRBJ2-1; TRBD2 might be the D (6 bases). The CDR3 covers 11 residues. V lost 5 bases and J lost 10, with 9 bases in between. Germline CDR1 is SGHTA and CDR2 is FQGTGA. The CDR3 DNA sequence: TGTGCCAGCAGCAACCGGGGGGAGCAGTTCTTC. Amino acids: CASSNRGEQFF.

This clone has only one observation. The chain uses TRBV2 and TRBJ2-3; a possible D gene is TRBD1 (6 bases). There are 14 residues in the CDR3. V was trimmed by 9 bases and J by 0 bases, leaving 13 bases between them. Germline CDR1 and CDR2: SNHLY and FYNNEI. This CDR3 is CARAQGTSTDTQYF. As DNA, the CDR3 is TGTGCCAGAGCCCAGGGGACCAGCACAGATACGCAGTATTTT. Full variable domain (remainder filled in from reference TRBV2 and TRBJ2-3): EPEVTQTPSHQVTQMGQEVILRCVPISNHLYFYWYRQILGQKVEFLVSFYNNEISEKSEIFDDQFSVERPDGSNFTLKIRSTKLEDSAMYFCARAQGTSTDTQYFGPGTRLTVL.

The rearrangement uses TRBV3-1 (or the pseudogene TRBV3-2) and TRBJ2-1, with TRBD2 matching over 7 bases. V was clipped by 0 bases and J by 6 bases; unmatched bases: 8. The germline V gene encodes CDR1 LGHDT and CDR2 YNNKEL (reference sequence). The CDR3 spans 16 residues. The DNA for the CDR3 is TGTGCCAGCAGCCAAGAAAAGCGGGGCGGCCTCAATGAGCAGTTCTTC. It encodes CASSQEKRGGLNEQFF.

The CDR3 loop is CASSRTSGDSSYEQYF. CDR3 nucleotides: TGTGCCAGCAGTCGGACTAGCGGGGATAGCTCCTACGAGCAGTACTTC. The chain recombines TRBV6-2 or TRBV6-3 with TRBJ2-7; 12 nucleotides align to TRBD2. Germline V lookup: CDR1 MNHEY, CDR2 SVGEGT. The CDR3 length is 16 residues. Trimming at V came to 5 bases and at J to 0 bases, leaving 5 bases not matched to a gene.

The chain uses TRBV4-3 and TRBJ1-1, with a tentative D call TRBD1 (6 bases). CDR1 is LGHNA and CDR2 is YSLEER in the germline V gene. Trimming removed 0 bases from V and 4 bases from J, with 18 bases in between. The CDR3 covers 17 residues. The CDR3 nucleotides are TGCGCCAGCAGCCAAGAACCGAGTCCAGGGGCAATCACTGAAGCTTTCTTT. Its protein product is CASSQEPSPGAITEAFF.

The rearrangement uses TRBV30 and TRBJ2-2, with D possibly TRBD2 on 6 matching bases. The CDR3 has 14 amino acids. The V end was cut by 1 base, the J end by 4 bases, with 10 bases between. Germline lookup yields CDR1 GTSNPN and CDR2 SVGIG (reference sequence). This CDR3 reads CAWSGKGGTGELFF. CDR3 coding DNA: TGTGCCTGGAGTGGAAAGGGAGGCACCGGGGAGCTGTTTTTT. Filled out from reference TRBV30 and TRBJ2-2, the complete variable domain reads SQTIHQWPATLVQPVGSPLSLECTVEGTSNPNLYWYRQAAGRGLQLLFYSVGIGQISSEVPQNLSASRPQDRQFILSSKKLLLSDSGFYLCAWSGKGGTGELFFGEGSRLTVL.

V usage is TRBV20-1 and J usage is TRBJ2-7, with D unresolved. Germline V gives CDR1 DFQATT, CDR2 SNEGSKA (reference sequence). Trimming removed 4 bases from V and 4 bases from J, with 5 bases in between. The CDR3 is 10 residues long. Here the CDR3 DNA reads TGCAGTGCTATAAATTACGAGCAGTACTTC. Encoded protein: CSAINYEQYF.

V usage is TRBV27 and J usage is TRBJ2-1; 12 nucleotides align to TRBD2. Per the germline V gene, CDR1 is MNHEY and CDR2 is SMNVEV (reference sequence). The CDR3 totals 17 residues. Germline trimming cut 3 bases from V and 1 base from J; bases unmatched to any gene: 4. CDR3 DNA: TGTGCCAGCAGTTTGATGACTAGCGGGGGTTCCTACAATGAGCAGTTCTTC. It yields the protein CASSLMTSGGSYNEQFF.

J is TRBJ2-3 and V is TRBV28, with unresolved D. Germline V gene sequence: CDR1 MDHEN, CDR2 SYDVKM. V shed 5 bases and J shed 7 bases, with 10 bases lying between them. The CDR3 runs 12 residues. CDR3 loop: CASSLDMNTQYF. The CDR3 DNA follows: TGTGCCAGCAGTCTCGACATGAATACGCAGTATTTT.

The rearrangement joins TRBV5-1 to TRBJ1-2; the match to TRBD1 covers 7 bases. Germline trimming cut 4 bases from V and 4 bases from J; bases unmatched to any gene: 10. Germline V gene lookup returns CDR1 SGHRS and CDR2 YFSETQ. This CDR3 spans 15 amino acids. This CDR3 is CASSGGTAVFYGYTF. CDR3 nucleotides: TGCGCCAGCAGCGGCGGGACAGCCGTCTTCTATGGCTACACCTTC.

The chain uses TRBV5-1 and TRBJ1-1, with a possible D match to TRBD1 (6 bases). The CDR3 contains 13 residues. Germline CDR1 and CDR2: SGHRS and YFSETQ. Between the trimmed V and J ends, which lost 3 bases and 7 bases, there was a span of 13 bases. CDR3 in DNA: TGCGCCAGCAGCTGGGTGGGGGCAGGTGAAGCTTTCTTT. This sequence encodes CASSWVGAGEAFF.

V gene TRBV25-1 combines with J gene TRBJ2-1; D perhaps matches TRBD2 (6 bases). With 2 bases removed from V and 0 bases from J, the gap between germline ends came to 11 bases. The CDR3 length is 16 residues. Germline CDR1 and CDR2: MGHDK and SYGVNS. The CDR3 reads CASSERSGFSYNEQFF. In DNA form, the CDR3 reads TGTGCCAGCAGTGAACGGAGCGGGTTCTCCTACAATGAGCAGTTCTTC.

The chain carries TRBV12-5 and TRBJ2-2; a possible D gene is TRBD2 (5 bases). Germline V gene lookup returns CDR1 LGHNT and CDR2 FRNRAP. V was pared by 6 bases and J by 0 bases, with 8 bases between. The CDR3 covers 14 residues. In nucleotides, the CDR3 is TGTGCTAGTGGCGGGGATACGAACACCGGGGAGCTGTTTTTT. Translation gives CASGGDTNTGELFF.

This clone has just a few counts. CDR3 bases: TGTGCCAGCAGCCAAGACCCACAGATCGGCTATGGCTACACCTTC. Translation gives CASSQDPQIGYGYTF. The rearrangement links TRBV14 to TRBJ1-2; no clear D gene. The length of the CDR3 is 15 residues. Deletions cut 0 bases from V and 4 bases from J, with 12 bases between. Germline V gene sequence: CDR1 SGHDN, CDR2 FVKESK. Based on the CDR3 plus reference TRBV14 and TRBJ1-2, the full variable domain is EAGVTQFPSHSVIEKGQTVTLRCDPISGHDNLYWYRRVMGKEIKFLLHFVKESKQDESGMPNNRFLAERTGGTYSTLKVQPAELEDSGVYFCASSQDPQIGYGYTFGSGTRLTVV.

This chain uses TRBV11-1 with TRBJ2-7; D might be TRBD1 (6 bases). The V end lost 1 base, the J end lost 4 bases, and 14 bases lay between the germline ends. There are 15 residues in the CDR3. Germline values: CDR1 SGHAT, CDR2 FQDESV (reference sequence). The CDR3 loop reads CASSLVGGAVYEQYF. In DNA, the CDR3 is TGTGCCAGCAGCTTAGTAGGGGGTGCCGTATACGAGCAGTACTTC. Filled out from reference TRBV11-1 and TRBJ2-7, the complete variable domain reads EAEVAQSPRYKITEKSQAVAFWCDPISGHATLYWYRQILGQGPELLVQFQDESVVDDSQLPKDRFSAERLKGVDSTLKIQPAELGDSAMYLCASSLVGGAVYEQYFGPGTRLTVT.

V is TRBV11-1 and J is TRBJ2-2; maybe TRBD1 (5 bases). Trimming shortened V by 0 bases and J by 7 bases, and 12 bases separated the two germline ends. The CDR3 sequence is 15 residues long. Germline values: CDR1 SGHAT, CDR2 FQDESV (reference sequence). The CDR3 nucleotides are TGTGCCAGCAGCTTAGCTGGGCAGGGTAACGGGGAGCTGTTTTTT. Protein: CASSLAGQGNGELFF.

This chain joins TRBV6-2 or TRBV6-3 and TRBJ2-7; no reliable D call. The germline gives CDR1 MNHEY, CDR2 SVGEGT. The CDR3 is 14 amino acids. Trimming stripped 1 base from V and 1 base from J, with 8 bases between. CDR3 residues: CASSYYRESYEQYF. CDR3 DNA: TGTGCCAGCAGTTACTACCGTGAGTCCTACGAGCAGTACTTC.

This clone was observed once. The J gene is TRBJ1-6, the V gene TRBV30; maybe TRBD1 (6 bases). The germline gives CDR1 GTSNPN, CDR2 SVGIG (reference sequence). Trimming stripped 0 bases from V and 14 bases from J, with 17 bases between. CDR3 length equals 14 residues. CDR3 nucleotides: TGTGCCTGGAGTGTACGGGACACCCTTACAGCCCTCCACTTT. Amino acid sequence: CAWSVRDTLTALHF.